Following are 10 T cell receptor beta chains from one sample sequenced in a study of OX40 agonist ivuxolimab in advanced cancers. The repertoire was sequenced with immunoSEQ multiplex PCR; TCRdb's copy has only in-frame clones and lacks some. Here the sample spans some 70,000 clones, approximately 86% being singletons. This material consisted of CD4+ or CD8+ T cells sorted from blood, taken in a trial of the OX40 agonist ivuxolimab. All receptors come from an adult with an advanced solid tumor such as melanoma, head and neck, liver or kidney cancer.

This clone was recorded only once. The chain carries TRBV5-4 and TRBJ2-7, with D uncertain. V lost 0 bases to trimming and J lost 2 bases, with 18 bases between them. Per germline, CDR1 SGHNT and CDR2 YYREEE (reference sequence). The CDR3 consists of 17 residues. CDR3 coding DNA: TGTGCCAGCAGCTTGGCAAGGATGGGCAGTTTCCCCTACGAGCAGTACTTC. This sequence encodes CASSLARMGSFPYEQYF.

The chain combines TRBV29-1 with TRBJ2-7, with D maybe TRBD2 (6 bases). Germline CDR1 SQVTM, CDR2 ANQGSEA. V gave up 7 bases and J gave up 7 bases, with 26 bases separating them. The CDR3 runs 15 residues. CDR3 nucleotide sequence: TGCAGCGCCACCACGGGCCCTGAGGGAGGCCGAGAGCAGTACTTC. Residues: CSATTGPEGGREQYF.

The chain joins TRBV7-9 to TRBJ2-3; the D is unclear. The CDR3 has 13 amino acids. With 1 base removed from V and 4 bases from J, the gap between germline ends came to 6 bases. Germline CDR1 is SEHNR and CDR2 is FQNEAQ (reference sequence). CDR3 region: CASSLDPADTQYF. The CDR3, as DNA: TGTGCCAGCAGCTTAGACCCAGCAGATACGCAGTATTTT.

The V and J genes are TRBV15 and TRBJ2-7; D might be TRBD2 (6 bases). V was trimmed by 0 bases and J by 1 base, leaving 13 bases between them. Germline CDR1 LNHNV, CDR2 YYDKDF (reference sequence). This CDR3 has 16 residues. CDR3 loop: CATSRDATGESYEQYF. DNA of the CDR3: TGTGCCACCAGCAGAGATGCGACGGGAGAGTCCTACGAGCAGTACTTC.

This clone was picked up one time. The genes are TRBV19 and TRBJ2-5; maybe TRBD1 (6 bases). CDR3 length equals 17 residues. Per germline, CDR1 LNHDA and CDR2 SQIVND (reference sequence). The V end was cut by 0 bases, the J end by 2 bases, with 16 bases between. CDR3 sequence reads: CASSIEAWQGHQETQYF. Written as DNA, the CDR3 is TGTGCCAGTAGTATAGAGGCTTGGCAGGGACATCAAGAGACCCAGTACTTC. Using reference TRBV19 and TRBJ2-5 for the parts outside the CDR3, the full variable domain is DGGITQSPKYLFRKEGQNVTLSCEQNLNHDAMYWYRQDPGQGLRLIYYSQIVNDFQKGDIAEGYSVSREKKESFPLTVTSAQKNPTAFYLCASSIEAWQGHQETQYFGPGTRLLVL.

The table lists this clone with a few counts. The V and J genes are TRBV7-8 and TRBJ1-3, with D maybe TRBD1 (5 bases). The CDR3 has 13 amino acids. V was pared by 5 bases and J by 4 bases, with 9 bases between. CDR1 and CDR2 from the germline V gene are SGHVS and FQNEAQ. The CDR3 sequence: CASSGATGNTIYF. The CDR3 bases are TGTGCCAGCAGCGGGGCGACCGGAAACACCATATATTTT.

The chain employs TRBV27 and TRBJ1-1; D remains ambiguous. CDR3 length: 14 residues. CDR1 MNHEY and CDR2 SMNVEV come from the germline V gene (reference sequence). V was trimmed by 2 bases and J by 9 bases, leaving 16 bases between them. CDR3 residues: CASSLKDLNAKAFF. The CDR3 region has the DNA TGTGCCAGCAGTTTAAAGGACCTAAACGCTAAAGCTTTCTTT.

This clone was seen just once. In nucleotides, the CDR3 is TGTGCCAGCAGCTTAGTATCCCCGGCGTTTTCGAACACTGAAGCTTTCTTT. It codes for CASSLVSPAFSNTEAFF. This chain connects TRBV7-2 to TRBJ1-1; D unresolved. CDR1 SGHTA and CDR2 FQGNSA come from the germline V gene. V was pared by 1 base and J by 1 base, with 16 bases between. The CDR3 totals 17 residues.

The rearrangement links TRBV6-5 to TRBJ1-1; no clear D. V lost 0 bases and J 9 bases, leaving 14 bases between the germline ends. CDR1 and CDR2 (germline): MNHEY, SVGAGI. The CDR3 is 14 amino acids. CDR3 nucleotide sequence: TGTGCCAGCAGTTACTCTGGAGGGAGTGGGAAAGCTTTCTTT. It translates to CASSYSGGSGKAFF.

This clone was picked up a small number of times. The chain is built from TRBV19 and TRBJ1-5; D unclear. CDR3 size: 14 residues. Between the trimmed V and J ends, which lost 6 bases and 2 bases, there was a span of 11 bases. Germline V CDR1 and CDR2: LNHDA, SQIVND (reference sequence). DNA for the CDR3: TGTGCCAGTAGGGCTCTACGCCGCAATCAGCCCCAGCATTTT. Its translation is CASRALRRNQPQHF.